The table lists the clone carrying this T cell receptor (beta chain) with a few counts. Its antigen remains unknown. Germline-derived CDR1 and CDR2 are SGHTA and FQGTGA. CDR3 length: 14 residues. V shed 8 bases and J 1 base; nucleotides not matched to a gene: 3. This sample was included in a study of blood T cells in healthy people across ages. Study-level results: The study found more naive CD4+ cells and higher diversity in long-lived than aged donors. CMV status of donors was unknown, possibly confounding expanded clonotype changes.

Using a J-beta primer mix together with a sample-barcoded 5' primer, a second PCR was run for about 6 to 12 cycles. TCRdb fed the 5' RACE reads into MiXCR, producing one record per CDR3 protein. Of 1.5 million to 2 million distinct CDR3 sequences listed, 30% to 40% are singletons. Total RNA, at least 5.5 micrograms per sample, came from PBMCs. The chain couples TRBV7-3 to TRBJ2-2; TRBD2 matches 8 bases. Sequenced: blood. This clonotype was obtained from a woman aged 25 to 39 in good health. The CDR3 region is CASGLAGNTGELFF. CDR3 bases: TGTGCCAGCGGGCTAGCGGGGAACACCGGGGAGCTGTTTTTT.